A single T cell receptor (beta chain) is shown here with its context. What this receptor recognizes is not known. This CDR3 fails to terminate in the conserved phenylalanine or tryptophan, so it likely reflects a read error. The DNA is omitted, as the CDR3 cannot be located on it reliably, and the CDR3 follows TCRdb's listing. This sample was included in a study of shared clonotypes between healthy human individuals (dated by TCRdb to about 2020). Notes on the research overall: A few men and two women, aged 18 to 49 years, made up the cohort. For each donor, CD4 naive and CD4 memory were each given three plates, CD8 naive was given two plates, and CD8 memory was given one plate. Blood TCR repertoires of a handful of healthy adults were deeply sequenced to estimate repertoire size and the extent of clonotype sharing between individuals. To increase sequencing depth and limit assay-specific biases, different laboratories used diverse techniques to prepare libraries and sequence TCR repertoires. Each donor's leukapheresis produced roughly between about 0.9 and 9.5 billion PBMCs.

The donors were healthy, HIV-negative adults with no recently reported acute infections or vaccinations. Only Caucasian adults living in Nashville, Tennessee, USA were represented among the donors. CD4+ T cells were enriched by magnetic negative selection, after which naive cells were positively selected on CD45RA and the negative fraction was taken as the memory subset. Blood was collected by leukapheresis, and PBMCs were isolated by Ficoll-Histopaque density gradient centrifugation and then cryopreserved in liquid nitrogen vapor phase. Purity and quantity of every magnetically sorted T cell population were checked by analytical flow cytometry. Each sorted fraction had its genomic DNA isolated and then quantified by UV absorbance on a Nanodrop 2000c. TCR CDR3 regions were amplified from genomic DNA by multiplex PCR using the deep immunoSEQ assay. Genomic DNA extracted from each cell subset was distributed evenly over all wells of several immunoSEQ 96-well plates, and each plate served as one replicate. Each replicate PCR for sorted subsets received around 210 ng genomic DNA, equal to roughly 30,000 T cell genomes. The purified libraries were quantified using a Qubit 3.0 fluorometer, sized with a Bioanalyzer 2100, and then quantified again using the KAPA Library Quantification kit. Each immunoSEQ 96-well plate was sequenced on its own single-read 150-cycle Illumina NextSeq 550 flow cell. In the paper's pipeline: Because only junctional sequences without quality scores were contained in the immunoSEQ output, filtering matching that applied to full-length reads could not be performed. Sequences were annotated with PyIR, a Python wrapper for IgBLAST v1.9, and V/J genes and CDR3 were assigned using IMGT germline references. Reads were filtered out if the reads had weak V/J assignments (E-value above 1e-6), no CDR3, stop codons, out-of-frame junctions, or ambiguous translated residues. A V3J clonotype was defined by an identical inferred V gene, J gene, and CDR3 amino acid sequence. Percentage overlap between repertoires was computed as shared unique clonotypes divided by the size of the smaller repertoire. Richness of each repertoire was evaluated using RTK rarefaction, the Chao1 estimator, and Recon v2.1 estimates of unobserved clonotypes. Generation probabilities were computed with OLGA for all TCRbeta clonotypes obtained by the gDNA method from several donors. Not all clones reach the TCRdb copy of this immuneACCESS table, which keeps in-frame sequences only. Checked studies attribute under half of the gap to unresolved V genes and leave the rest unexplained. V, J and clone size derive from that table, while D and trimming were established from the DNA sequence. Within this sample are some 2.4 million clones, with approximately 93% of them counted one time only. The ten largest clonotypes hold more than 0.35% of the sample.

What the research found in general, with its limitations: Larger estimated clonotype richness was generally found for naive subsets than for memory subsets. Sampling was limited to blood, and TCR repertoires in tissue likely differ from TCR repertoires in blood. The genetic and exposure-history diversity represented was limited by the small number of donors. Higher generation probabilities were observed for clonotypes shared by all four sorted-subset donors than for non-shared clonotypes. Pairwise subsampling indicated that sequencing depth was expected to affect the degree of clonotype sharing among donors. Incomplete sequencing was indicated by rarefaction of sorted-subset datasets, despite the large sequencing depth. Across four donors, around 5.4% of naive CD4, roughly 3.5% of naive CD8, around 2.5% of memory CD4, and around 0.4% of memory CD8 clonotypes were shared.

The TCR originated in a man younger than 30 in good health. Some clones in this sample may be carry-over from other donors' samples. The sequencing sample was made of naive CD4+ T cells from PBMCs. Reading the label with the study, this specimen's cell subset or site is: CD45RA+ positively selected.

The CDR3 in this case is CATSRDRGERDVL. The chain was built from TRBV15 and TRBJ2-3; TRBD2, the D gene given by the table, was not confirmed from the DNA. The CDR3 contains 13 residues when both ends are counted. The germline V gene encodes CDR1 LNHNV and CDR2 YYDKDF (reference sequence).